These 10 T cell receptor beta chains were sequenced from one sample in a study of T cell repertoires in cytomegalovirus infection. TCRdb redid the calling of the reads with MiXCR, one entry per CDR3 protein. The repertoire consists of approximately 770,000 distinct CDR3 sequences, with about 29% occurring once and the leading ten covering less than 15%. These TCRs' antigens remain unknown. Specimen: cultured CD8+ T cells from PBMCs, collected from culture after CMV antigen stimulation. The source of these receptors is a human donor in good health (CMV status not recorded). Some clones in this sample may be carry-over from other donors' samples.

CDR3 region: CASSSSGRAYEQYF. In nucleotides, the CDR3 is TGTGCCAGCAGCTCAAGTGGCAGGGCCTACGAGCAGTACTTC. The V and J genes are TRBV7-3 and TRBJ2-7, with D maybe TRBD1 (5 bases). V was shortened by 4 bases and J by 2 bases, with 12 bases between the two germline ends. CDR3 size: 14 residues. The germline CDR1 and CDR2 sequences are SGHTA and FQGTGA.

This chain uses TRBV5-6 with TRBJ2-1; 8 bases align to TRBD1. The CDR3 runs to 14 residues. V shed 0 bases, J shed 6 bases, and the junction held 2 bases outside the gene matches. Per the germline V gene, CDR1 is SGHDT and CDR2 is YYEEEE. The CDR3 DNA reads as TGTGCCAGCAGCTTGGCGGACAGGGTCAATGAGCAGTTCTTC. Protein sequence: CASSLADRVNEQFF. The variable domain in full, completed from reference TRBV5-6 and TRBJ2-1, reads DAGVTQSPTHLIKTRGQQVTLRCSPKSGHDTVSWYQQALGQGPQFIFQYYEEEERQRGNFPDRFSGHQFPNYSSELNVNALLLGDSALYLCASSLADRVNEQFFGPGTRLTVL.

The V call is TRBV20-1, the J call TRBJ2-1; 9 nucleotides match TRBD1. Losses at the gene ends were 5 bases for V and 9 bases for J; bases not matched to a gene: 5. Germline lookup yields CDR1 DFQATT and CDR2 SNEGSKA (reference sequence). The CDR3 runs 12 residues. CDR3 DNA: TGCAGTGCTGGATGGACAGGGGTTGAGCAGTTCTTC. Translation: CSAGWTGVEQFF.

This chain uses TRBV27 with TRBJ1-1, with TRBD1 identical over 7 bases. This CDR3 comprises 14 residues. Germline loops: CDR1 MNHEY, CDR2 SMNVEV (reference sequence). The trim removed 3 bases at V and 6 bases at J, leaving 7 bases unmatched. The CDR3 nucleotides read TGTGCCAGCAGTTTTGGGGCTCAGGGGGCTGAAGCTTTCTTT. Amino acid sequence: CASSFGAQGAEAFF.

This chain connects TRBV25-1 to TRBJ2-3; unclear D gene. CDR3 size: 16 residues. Germline CDR1 MGHDK, CDR2 SYGVNS. Trimming pared 1 base from V and 0 bases from J, leaving 11 bases between. CDR3 sequence reads: CASSELVGPSTDTQYF. DNA of the CDR3: TGTGCCAGCAGTGAATTAGTCGGCCCCAGCACAGATACGCAGTATTTT.

The CDR3 protein is CASSLWPSADTMNTEAFF. The CDR3 DNA sequence: TGCGCCAGCAGCCTGTGGCCCTCAGCAGACACTATGAACACTGAAGCTTTCTTT. The rearrangement links TRBV5-1 to TRBJ1-1; D remains ambiguous. The CDR3 has 18 residues. CDR1 and CDR2 (germline): SGHRS, YFSETQ. Trimming removed 4 bases from V and 0 bases from J, with 22 bases in between. The variable domain in full, completed from reference TRBV5-1 and TRBJ1-1, reads KAGVTQTPRYLIKTRGQQVTLSCSPISGHRSVSWYQQTPGQGLQFLFEYFSETQRNKGNFPGRFSGRQFSNSRSEMNVSTLELGDSALYLCASSLWPSADTMNTEAFFGQGTRLTVV.

A remark on this clonotype: A much more abundant neighbour one base away suggests this may be a read error. The genes are TRBV5-6 and TRBJ2-2; TRBD1 agrees at 7 bases. The germline gives CDR1 SGHDT, CDR2 YYEEEE. With 2 bases clipped from V and 1 base from J, the junction kept 2 bases outside the gene matches. This CDR3 contains 15 residues. CDR3 residues: CASSLGQENTGELFF. The CDR3 DNA follows: TGTGCCAGCAGCTTAGGACAGGAGAACACCGGGGAGCTGTTTTTT.

The CDR3 is CASIEAEQFF. CDR3 DNA: TGTGCCAGCATCGAGGCCGAGCAGTTCTTC. V and J are TRBV7-3 and TRBJ2-1; D gene uncertain. This CDR3 spans 10 amino acids. From germline, CDR1 is SGHTA and CDR2 FQGTGA. V was shortened by 7 bases and J by 10 bases, with 8 bases between the two germline ends. The whole variable domain, filled in from reference TRBV7-3 and TRBJ2-1, reads GAGVSQTPSNKVTEKGKYVELRCDPISGHTALYWYRQSLGQGPEFLIYFQGTGAADDSGLPNDRFFAVRPEGSVSTLKIQRTERGDSAVYLCASIEAEQFFGPGTRLTVL.

This clonotype was detected many times. The DNA for the CDR3 is TGTGCCAGCAGAGACCGACAGGGTCGGAATGAGCAGTTCTTC. Protein product: CASRDRQGRNEQFF. The chain is built from TRBV11-2 and TRBJ2-1; 7 positions agree with TRBD1. V dropped 6 bases and J dropped 7; count of bases not matched to a gene: 9. The germline V gene encodes CDR1 SGHAT and CDR2 FQNNGV. The CDR3 covers 14 residues. The full variable domain, rest sourced from reference TRBV11-2 and TRBJ2-1, is EAGVAQSPRYKIIEKRQSVAFWCNPISGHATLYWYQQILGQGPKLLIQFQNNGVVDDSQLPKDRFSAERLKGVDSTLKIQPAKLEDSAVYLCASRDRQGRNEQFFGPGTRLTVL.

The chain recombines TRBV27 with TRBJ1-2; D is ambiguous. CDR1 is MNHEY and CDR2 is SMNVEV in the germline V gene (reference sequence). The CDR3 length is 14 residues. The germline V and J ends were trimmed by 0 bases and 2 bases, with 7 bases remaining between them. In DNA form, the CDR3 reads TGTGCCAGCAGTTTATCGGGGTGGAACTATGGCTACACCTTC. It codes for CASSLSGWNYGYTF.